This T cell receptor beta chain came from a study of neurological immune-mediated disorders. Background on the study: Relapsing-remitting forms accounted for about 90% of the 34 multiple sclerosis patients and secondary progressive forms for 3. Whole-study results and caveats: When the repertoires were sorted by phylogenetic grouping, those of 18 of 34 multiple sclerosis patients ended up in one related-CDR3 cluster, a possible signature.

V was shortened by 1 base and J by 0 bases, with 11 bases between the two germline ends. The length of the CDR3 is 15 residues. Looked up from germline, CDR1 is SGHRS and CDR2 is YFSETQ. The method for making cDNA was 5'RACE, and it used 10-nucleotide random UMIs. Every sequencing run produced over 160 million TCR-beta sequences, and the sequences from any one run covered 15-18 subjects. TCRdb reprocessed the 5' RACE reads with MiXCR, giving one entry per CDR3 protein. The data hold around 44,000 distinct CDR3 sequences, with approximately 2.4% observed a single time. This clonotype was counted ten times or more. The antigen is undetermined.

V is TRBV5-1 and J is TRBJ2-7, with D uncertain. The TCR sequence derives from a young man with multiple sclerosis. The specimen sequenced was PBMCs. CDR3 sequence: CASSLQASSSYEQYF. As DNA, the CDR3 is TGCGCCAGCAGCTTGCAAGCCTCGAGCTCCTACGAGCAGTACTTC.